This TCR beta chain was sequenced for a study of beta chain features in type 1 diabetes. Overall study: In all, 107,917,701 sorted cells from all samples were analyzed.

In its sample, this clone was seen a few times. No antigen is known for it. Germline is not matched at one junction end, which may reflect a read error. Other DNA sequences in the sample encode the same CDR3. As every portion of the isolated RNA was reverse transcribed, the sequencing read expressed TCRB transcripts. Sequencing was performed with immunoSEQ multiplex PCR; in TCRdb, only in-frame clones are kept and a portion is missing. The sample holds about 370,000 clones, around 10% seen once. This CDR3 spans 15 amino acids. Germline V gives CDR1 SEHNR, CDR2 FQNEAQ (reference sequence). Notes on the study in general: In every one of the four CD4+ subsets, TCRB CDR3s were moderately but significantly shorter in Type 1 diabetes patients.

The chain is built from TRBV7-9 and TRBJ2-3; TRBD2 matches at 12 bases. The clonotype comes from a man between 25 and 39 years old with type 1 diabetes. Sequencing input: central memory CD4+ T cells from blood. CDR3 nucleotides: TGTGCCAGCAGCCTAGCGGGAGGGTCCACAGATACGCAGTATTTT. Its protein is CASSLAGGSTDTQYF.